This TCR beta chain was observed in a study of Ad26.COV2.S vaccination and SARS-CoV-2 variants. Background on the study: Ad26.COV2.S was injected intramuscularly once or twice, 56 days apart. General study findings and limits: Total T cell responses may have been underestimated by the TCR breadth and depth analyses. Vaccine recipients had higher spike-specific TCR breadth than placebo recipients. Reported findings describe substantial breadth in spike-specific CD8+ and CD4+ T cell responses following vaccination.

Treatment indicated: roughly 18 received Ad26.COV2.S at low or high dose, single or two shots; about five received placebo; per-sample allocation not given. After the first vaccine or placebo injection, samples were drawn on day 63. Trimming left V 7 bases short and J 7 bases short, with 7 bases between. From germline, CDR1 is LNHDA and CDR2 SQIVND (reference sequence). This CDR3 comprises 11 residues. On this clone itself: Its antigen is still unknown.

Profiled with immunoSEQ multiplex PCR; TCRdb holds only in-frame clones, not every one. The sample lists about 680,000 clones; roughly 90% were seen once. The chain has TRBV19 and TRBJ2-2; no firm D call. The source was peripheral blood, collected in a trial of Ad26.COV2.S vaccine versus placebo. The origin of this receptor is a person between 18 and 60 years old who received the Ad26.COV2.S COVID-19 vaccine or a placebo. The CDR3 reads CASKGLGELFF. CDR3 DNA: TGTGCCAGTAAAGGGCTCGGGGAGCTGTTTTTT.